These 10 T cell receptor beta chains share one sample of origin, sequenced in a study of T cells in Graves' hyperthyroidism and ophthalmopathy. The source material, RNA transcripts, was used to amplify TCR beta CDR3 regions. TCR CDR3 regions were first amplified by RT-PCR with HTBI primers. TCRdb used MiXCR to reprocess the multiplex PCR reads, holding one entry per CDR3 protein. The sample holds hundreds of thousands of distinct CDR3 sequences, about 16% seen once. Sequenced sample: blood. The origin of the receptors is an older woman with Graves' ophthalmopathy.

This clonotype was seen at least ten times. The chain recombines TRBV5-6 with TRBJ2-3; D tentatively fits TRBD1 or TRBD2 (6 bases each). V was trimmed by 2 bases and J by 4 bases, leaving 14 bases between them. CDR3 size: 15 residues. Looked up from germline, CDR1 is SGHDT and CDR2 is YYEEEE. CDR3 amino acids: CASSFGGISPDTQYF. DNA for the CDR3: TGTGCCAGCAGCTTCGGGGGCATCAGCCCAGATACGCAGTATTTT.

The gene calls are TRBV28 and TRBJ2-3, with 10 bases identical to TRBD2. The CDR3 length is 16 residues. The germline V gene encodes CDR1 MDHEN and CDR2 SYDVKM. V lost 4 bases, J lost 3 bases, and 7 bases stayed unmatched. The CDR3 region has the DNA TGTGCCAGCAGTTCTCTAGCGGGAGTGAGGACAGATACGCAGTATTTT. Translation gives CASSSLAGVRTDTQYF.

In this sample, this clonotype turned up many times. The chain couples TRBV28 to TRBJ1-1; possibly TRBD1 for D (6 bases). The CDR3 totals 18 residues. Trimming left V 3 bases short and J 1 base short, with 21 bases between. Germline assignment: CDR1 MDHEN and CDR2 SYDVKM. The CDR3 DNA sequence: TGTGCCAGCAGTTTCATACAGGGTGGTTGGGGAAAGAACACTGAAGCTTTCTTT. It codes for CASSFIQGGWGKNTEAFF.

This clonotype was detected only a few times. The J gene is TRBJ1-2, the V gene TRBV5-1; D unclear. The V gene lost 2 bases and the J gene lost 6 bases, with 17 bases spanning the gap. The CDR3 spans 15 residues. Germline values: CDR1 SGHRS, CDR2 YFSETQ. The CDR3 loop reads CASSLNSGLVDGYTF. As DNA, the CDR3 is TGCGCCAGCAGCTTAAATTCGGGGTTAGTGGATGGCTACACCTTC.

This clonotype came up many times. The chain has TRBV20-1 and TRBJ2-1; 12 bases line up with TRBD2. Unmatched junction bases numbered 1, after V lost 4 bases and J lost 0 bases. Germline values: CDR1 DFQATT, CDR2 SNEGSKA (reference sequence). The CDR3 totals 15 residues. The CDR3 nucleotides are TGCAGTGCTACTAGCGGGAGGGTCTCCTACAATGAGCAGTTCTTC. Amino acids: CSATSGRVSYNEQFF.

This clonotype was observed many times. The chain is built from TRBV2 and TRBJ2-3, with TRBD2 matching over 7 bases. Germline CDR1 and CDR2: SNHLY and FYNNEI. The CDR3 sequence is 13 residues long. J was trimmed by 2 bases and V by 8 bases; bases with no gene match: 4. The CDR3 sequence: CASGGGVTDTQYF. CDR3 nucleotide sequence: TGTGCCAGCGGGGGGGGAGTCACAGATACGCAGTATTTT.

This clonotype was seen ten or more times. V usage is TRBV5-8 and J usage is TRBJ2-7; tentatively, D is TRBD2 (6 bases). Germline V lookup: CDR1 SGHTS, CDR2 YDEGEE. The V gene lost 0 bases and the J gene lost 2 bases, with 12 bases spanning the gap. The CDR3 sequence is 15 residues long. CDR3 sequence: CASSLDGGEPYEQYF. The CDR3, as DNA: TGTGCCAGCAGCTTGGACGGAGGGGAGCCCTACGAGCAGTACTTC.

With regard to this clonotype: This may be a read error: a much more frequent sequence differs by one nucleotide. This sequence joins TRBV20-1 and TRBJ2-3, with TRBD2 identical over 15 bases. CDR1 is DFQATT, CDR2 SNEGSKA, per germline (reference sequence). The CDR3 contains 18 residues. V was clipped by 1 base and J by 5 bases; unmatched bases: 10. The CDR3 loop is CSARVRWTSGRARDTQYF. The CDR3 nucleotides are TGCAGTGCTAGAGTTCGATGGACTAGCGGGAGGGCCAGAGATACGCAGTATTTT.

The chain couples TRBV11-2 to TRBJ2-5; 9 nucleotides match TRBD2. Germline CDR1 and CDR2: SGHAT and FQNNGV. CDR3 size: 14 residues. Trimming cost V 0 bases and J 11 bases; bases outside gene matches: 7. The CDR3 region has the DNA TGTGCCAGCAGCTTAGAGGCTAGCGGGAAAATACAGTACTTC. Amino acids: CASSLEASGKIQYF.

V is TRBV19 and J is TRBJ2-2; D is possibly TRBD2 (5 bases). Per germline, CDR1 LNHDA and CDR2 SQIVND (reference sequence). This CDR3 has 16 amino acids. Between the trimmed V and J ends, which lost 4 bases and 4 bases, there was a span of 16 bases. The CDR3: CASSTRGAAGTGELFF. For the CDR3, the DNA is TGTGCCAGTAGTACCCGGGGTGCGGCGGGCACCGGGGAGCTGTTTTTT.